This T cell receptor (beta chain) was obtained from a study of post-analysis software for immune sequencing data. The wider study: Clinical courses comprised relapsing-remitting, secondary progressive and progressive-relapsing multiple sclerosis.

Unique-molecular-identifier-tagged TCR beta cDNA libraries were used. Input amounts of roughly 0.85 to 10 million T cells were used. These gave 500,000 or so cDNA molecules, so each molecule approximated one T cell. TCRdb used MiXCR to reprocess the PCR reads, holding one entry per CDR3 protein. The data contain 750,000 to 950,000 distinct CDR3 sequences, roughly 58% of them singletons. Regarding the study as a whole: Controls had lower frequencies than patients of five or six TRBV segments, which included TRBV5-6, TRBV5-1 and TRBV20-1.

CDR3 size: 18 residues. Per germline, CDR1 MNHEY and CDR2 SMNVEV (reference sequence). With V trimmed by 2 bases and J by 0 bases, 6 bases remained unmatched. A remark on this clonotype: Its specificity is unknown.

The sequenced sample was blood. J is TRBJ2-6 and V is TRBV27, with 8 bases lining up with TRBD1. The source of this sequence is a girl under 18 with multiple sclerosis. The chain's CDR3 is CASSLLGRGLSGANVLTF. CDR3 sequence (DNA): TGTGCCAGCAGTTTACTGGGCAGGGGGCTCTCTGGGGCCAACGTCCTGACTTTC.